Listed below are T cell receptor beta chains from one sample, sequenced in a study of regulatory T cells in long-lasting Graves disease. MiXCR, applied by TCRdb to the multiplex PCR reads, yields one record per CDR3 protein. The table has 400,000 to 550,000 distinct CDR3 sequences, 16% seen once. These data were likewise used in another study, on T cells in Graves' hyperthyroidism and ophthalmopathy.

This sample comprised peripheral blood mononuclear cells (PBMCs), obtained at new diagnosis, from a patient treated with antithyroid drugs. The origin of the receptors is a woman aged 25 to 39 with Graves disease. The CDR3 runs from the conserved cysteine through the conserved F or W. The D gene is left open where the match is weak. Clone size is given for some rows only: seen once, a few or many times, or a class if the clone is expanded.

V gene,D gene,clone size,J gene,CDR3 DNA,CDR3 protein
TRBV19,.,many,TRBJ2-3,TGTGCCAGTAGTATAGCAGGCACAGATACGCAGTATTTT,CASSIAGTDTQYF
TRBV24-1,.,.,TRBJ2-1,TGTGCCACCAGTGATGTTTTAGCGGATTCCTACAATGAGCAGTTCTTC,CATSDVLADSYNEQFF
TRBV5-5,TRBD2,few,TRBJ2-2,TGTGCCAGCAGCTCGGACGGCGGGGGCACCGGGGAGCTGTTTTTT,CASSSDGGGTGELFF
TRBV6-2/TRBV6-3,TRBD2,many,TRBJ2-1,TGTGCCAGCACCTTACGTGGGACTAGCGCCTACAATGAGCAGTTCTTC,CASTLRGTSAYNEQFF
TRBV28,.,few,TRBJ2-5,TGTGCCAGCAGTCCTCGGGGGGCTAGCGGAGAGACCCAGTACTTC,CASSPRGASGETQYF
TRBV28,.,medium-sized,TRBJ2-7,TGTGCCAGCAGCTGGGAAGTCAGTTCCTACGAGCAGTACTTC,CASSWEVSSYEQYF
TRBV7-8,TRBD1,.,TRBJ1-1,TGTGCCAGCAGCCGGCGGGGACAGATCACTGAAGCTTTCTTT,CASSRRGQITEAFF
TRBV7-9,.,many,TRBJ1-2,TGTGCCAGCAGCTTTCCAGGGAACTATGGCTACACCTTC,CASSFPGNYGYTF
TRBV9,.,many,TRBJ1-1,TGTGCCAGCAGTCATGGGAAAGGGGACACTGAAGCTTTCTTT,CASSHGKGDTEAFF
TRBV29-1,TRBD1,.,TRBJ2-4,TGCAGCGTTGCCGGACAGGGGAGAGACCTCTACTTC,CSVAGQGRDLYF
TRBV27,TRBD2,many,TRBJ2-7,TGTGCCAGCAGTGGACTTTCAGCGGGAGGGCCCGACGAGCAGTACTTC,CASSGLSAGGPDEQYF
TRBV20-1,TRBD1,many,TRBJ2-3,TGCAGTGCTACGCTGGACAGGCAAGGTTCAGATACGCAGTATTTT,CSATLDRQGSDTQYF
TRBV6-9,.,.,TRBJ1-1,TGTGCCAGCAGCTATGATGTCTTCAGCGGAGGCACTGAAGCTTTCTTT,CASSYDVFSGGTEAFF
TRBV20-1,TRBD1,.,TRBJ1-5,TGCAGTGCTAGAGGCCGACAGGGGGAGGACCAGCCCCAGCATTTT,CSARGRQGEDQPQHF
TRBV2,.,many,TRBJ2-7,TGTGCCAGCAGCCCCGACAGGACATCTAACTACGAGCAGTACTTC,CASSPDRTSNYEQYF
TRBV4-1,TRBD2,.,TRBJ2-5,TGCGCCAGCAGCCAGTCACCGGCGGGAGCGCTCCAAGAGACCCAGTACTTC,CASSQSPAGALQETQYF
TRBV28,TRBD1,many,TRBJ2-7,TGTGCCAGCAGCTCCCCCGGGACAGAGTATTACGAGCAGTACTTC,CASSSPGTEYYEQYF
TRBV29-1,TRBD1,.,TRBJ1-2,TGCAGCGTCGCCTCCGGGACAGGGGAGAACTATGGCTACACCTTC,CSVASGTGENYGYTF
TRBV10-3,TRBD2,many,TRBJ2-5,TGTGCCATCAGTTCGGGACTAGCGGGAGGGCAGGGAGAGACCCAGTACTTC,CAISSGLAGGQGETQYF
TRBV29-1,TRBD2,many,TRBJ2-7,TGCAGCGTTGAAATGGTAGCGGGGAGCTCCTACGAGCAGTACTTC,CSVEMVAGSSYEQYF
TRBV18,.,.,TRBJ2-5,TGTGCCAGCTCACCACCGGGTACCCTCCAAGAGACCCAGTACTTC,CASSPPGTLQETQYF
TRBV6-1,.,many,TRBJ1-5,TGTGCCAGCAGTCCCACGTGGTATAGCAATCAGCCCCAGCATTTT,CASSPTWYSNQPQHF
TRBV6-2/TRBV6-3,TRBD2,many,TRBJ2-7,TGTGCCAGCAGTTACCTCTGGCAGCCGGGACTACTGATGGAGTGGGCCTACGAGCAGTACTTC,CASSYLWQPGLLMEWAYEQYF
TRBV28,TRBD2,many,TRBJ2-2,TGTGCCAGCAGTTTCGCGGGAGGGCCCAACACCGGGGAGCTGTTTTTT,CASSFAGGPNTGELFF
TRBV11-2,.,.,TRBJ2-1,TGTGCCAGCAGCTTATTAGGCTCGAGGGCCTCCTACAATGAGCAGTTCTTC,CASSLLGSRASYNEQFF
TRBV5-4,.,once,TRBJ2-2,TGTGCCAGCAGCCCAACTTCTAGCCAAACGAACACCGGGGAGCTGTTTTTT,CASSPTSSQTNTGELFF
TRBV25-1,TRBD1,.,TRBJ2-6,TGTGCCAGCCAAGGCACGACAGGGGGCTTTCCGAGTGGGGCCAACGTCCTGACTTTC,CASQGTTGGFPSGANVLTF
TRBV9,TRBD2,few,TRBJ2-1,TGTGCCAGCAGCGTAGGGGCTCCGGGCGGGAGGGCTACCAATGAGCAGTTCTTC,CASSVGAPGGRATNEQFF
TRBV30,.,many,TRBJ1-2,TGTGCCTGGAGTATCACCTCGGGACCTTCCACCGAAGGCTACACCTTC,CAWSITSGPSTEGYTF
TRBV12-3/TRBV12-4,TRBD2,few,TRBJ2-3,TGTGCCAGCAGCCCGGAACTAGCGGGAGATACGCAGTATTTT,CASSPELAGDTQYF
TRBV7-2,.,many,TRBJ2-7,TGTGCCAGCAGCTTAGCGGTGAGGGTAGGTTCGGACGAGCAGTACTTC,CASSLAVRVGSDEQYF
TRBV7-8,.,.,TRBJ1-6,TGTGCCAGCAGCTACAGGAATTCACCCCTCCACTTT,CASSYRNSPLHF
TRBV12-3/TRBV12-4,TRBD1,many,TRBJ2-7,TGTGCCAGCAGTCCCGGGACAGATTCATTGTACTCCTACGAGCAGTACTTC,CASSPGTDSLYSYEQYF
TRBV11-2,TRBD2,many,TRBJ2-2,TGTGCCAGCAGCTTGCTAGCGGGACGCACCGGGGAGCTGTTTTTT,CASSLLAGRTGELFF
TRBV6-1,.,few,TRBJ2-4,TGTGCCAGCAGTGTCTTCAGCCGGCAGGGCAAAAACATTCAGTACTTC,CASSVFSRQGKNIQYF
TRBV20-1,.,few,TRBJ1-2,TGCAGTGCCCGGACGGACGGGAACTATGGCTACACCTTC,CSARTDGNYGYTF
TRBV18,.,many,TRBJ1-1,TGTGCCAGCAGTCCGACAGCGAACACTGAAGCTTTCTTT,CASSPTANTEAFF
TRBV2,.,.,TRBJ2-2,TGTGCCAGCAGGAGCCGGGACGACGCCGGGGAGCTGTTTTTT,CASRSRDDAGELFF
TRBV27,.,many,TRBJ2-3,TGTGCCAACTTAGCGATCAGCACAGATACGCAGTATTTT,CANLAISTDTQYF
TRBV4-1,TRBD1,few,TRBJ2-7,TGCGCCAGCAGCCAAGATAGGCGACAGGGCCGTCCTACCTACGAGCAGTACTTC,CASSQDRRQGRPTYEQYF
TRBV30,.,few,TRBJ1-6,TGTGCCTGGAGTCGACCTCCCCAGGGCCCGCGGCCCCTCCACTTT,CAWSRPPQGPRPLHF
TRBV19,TRBD1,.,TRBJ1-1,TGTGCCAGCCGGGGACAGGCGCTTGAAGCTTTCTTT,CASRGQALEAFF
TRBV6-1,TRBD1,.,TRBJ2-5,TGTGCCAGCAGTGAAGCGAGGTTCGACAGGGGGTACGACACCGGCCAAGAGACCCAGTACTTC,CASSEARFDRGYDTGQETQYF
TRBV19,.,many,TRBJ1-1,TGTGCCAGTGGTGCAGTACACCAGAACACTGAAGCTTTCTTT,CASGAVHQNTEAFF
TRBV4-1,.,many,TRBJ1-1,TGCGCCAGCAGCCAAGAGGGCAGCCGGAGGGGCACTGAAGCTTTCTTT,CASSQEGSRRGTEAFF
TRBV7-8,.,many,TRBJ2-1,TGTGCCAGCAGCTTAGGGAATGCTGAGCAGTTCTTC,CASSLGNAEQFF
TRBV19,.,once,TRBJ2-2,TGTGCCAGTAGTATGTGGCGGGAGGACCTCCCCAGGGGGGACACCGGGGAGCTGTTTTTT,CASSMWREDLPRGDTGELFF
TRBV10-3,.,few,TRBJ2-7,TGTGCCACCCCGGACGGGGTAGGGCGGGAGCAGTACTTC,CATPDGVGREQYF
TRBV12-3/TRBV12-4,TRBD1,many,TRBJ1-2,TGTGCCAGCAGTGAGCGTTCGGACAGGGCAAACTATGGCTACACCTTC,CASSERSDRANYGYTF
TRBV9,.,few,TRBJ1-2,TGTGCCAGCAGCGTAGAGACTAACTATGGCTACACCTTC,CASSVETNYGYTF
TRBV2,.,.,TRBJ2-7,TGTGCCTACATCGCAGAATACGAGCAGTACTTC,CAYIAEYEQYF
TRBV28,TRBD1,.,TRBJ1-3,TGTACCAGCAACGAACAGGGGGGTCGAAACACCATATATTTT,CTSNEQGGRNTIYF